The 12 T cell receptor beta chains below come from one sample, sequenced in a study of beta chain features in type 1 diabetes. Isolated RNA was reverse transcribed in full, so expressed TCRB transcripts were sequenced. Data came from immunoSEQ multiplex PCR; TCRdb stores just in-frame clones and leaves some out. The sample consists of roughly 130,000 clones, 16% of them appearing once. Whole-study findings and limits: Shorter TCRB CDR3s, moderately but significantly so, marked every one of the four CD4+ subsets in Type 1 diabetes patients.

Their antigen targets remain unknown. Sequences were obtained from central memory CD4+ T cells from blood. The receptors shown here come from a young man with type 1 diabetes.

This clone was seen only a few times. V is TRBV29-1 and J is TRBJ2-3; D possibly matches TRBD1 or TRBD2 (6 bases each). The germline V gene has CDR1 SQVTM and CDR2 ANQGSEA. V was cut by 1 base and J by 5 bases, with 13 bases left in between. The CDR3 is 14 residues long. The CDR3 protein is CSVEVGGAGDTQYF. The CDR3 bases are TGCAGCGTTGAAGTCGGGGGCGCAGGAGATACGCAGTATTTT.

The V and J genes are TRBV5-4 and TRBJ2-3, with D possibly matching TRBD2 (6 bases). Germline CDR1 and CDR2: SGHNT and YYREEE (reference sequence). This CDR3 spans 16 amino acids. Trimming took 1 base from V and 0 from J, leaving 12 bases between them. The CDR3 loop reads CASSLWSGTSTDTQYF. Written as DNA, the CDR3 is TGTGCCAGCAGCTTGTGGAGTGGGACTAGCACAGATACGCAGTATTTT.

This clone was detected only a few times. The chain combines TRBV7-6 with TRBJ1-3, with D possibly being TRBD1 (5 bases). Germline V gene lookup returns CDR1 SGHVS and CDR2 FNYEAQ. The ends were cut back, 4 bases at V and 0 bases at J, with 10 bases in the middle. This CDR3 region has 15 residues. The CDR3 here is CASSSGLNSGNTIYF. The CDR3 nucleotides read TGTGCCAGCAGCTCAGGGCTCAACTCTGGAAACACCATATATTTT.

This clone has more than one count but fewer than ten. The V call is TRBV7-2, the J call TRBJ2-1; D unclear. The CDR3 is made up of 15 amino acids. Germline-derived CDR1 and CDR2 are SGHTA and FQGNSA. V was pared by 3 bases and J by 0 bases, with 9 bases between. CDR3 protein: CASSFSQSSYNEQFF. The CDR3 DNA is TGTGCCAGCAGCTTCTCTCAGAGCTCCTACAATGAGCAGTTCTTC.

CDR3: CASSLGQGGTEAFF. CDR3 DNA sequence: TGTGCCAGCTCACTTGGACAGGGGGGCACTGAAGCTTTCTTT. The genes are TRBV18 and TRBJ1-1, with 10 bases lining up with TRBD1. The CDR3 extends over 14 amino acids. Unmatched junction bases numbered 3, after V lost 4 bases and J lost 4 bases. CDR1 KGHSH and CDR2 LQKENI come from the germline V gene.

The chain has TRBV28 and TRBJ1-5, with D possibly matching TRBD1 (6 bases). The CDR3 consists of 16 residues. V was pared by 5 bases and J by 10 bases, with 24 bases between. Germline assignment: CDR1 MDHEN and CDR2 SYDVKM. The CDR3 sequence: CASSPPRQDWGKPQHF. For the CDR3, the DNA is TGTGCCAGCAGTCCCCCCCGACAGGACTGGGGGAAACCCCAGCATTTT.

CDR3 amino acids: CASSIRTGNTEAFF. Here the CDR3 DNA reads TGTGCCAGCAGCATCCGGACAGGTAACACTGAAGCTTTCTTT. The chain recombines TRBV7-2 with TRBJ1-1; 7 nucleotides match TRBD1. V gave up 5 bases and J gave up 2 bases; unmatched junction bases: 5. Germline V gene sequence: CDR1 SGHTA, CDR2 FQGNSA. The CDR3 spans 14 residues. Drawing the rest from reference TRBV7-2 and TRBJ1-1, the complete variable domain is GAGVSQSPSNKVTEKGKDVELRCDPISGHTALYWYRQSLGQGLEFLIYFQGNSAPDKSGLPSDRFSAERTGGSVSTLTIQRTQQEDSAVYLCASSIRTGNTEAFFGQGTRLTVV.

This clone has a handful of counts. The V and J genes are TRBV2 and TRBJ2-3; D might be TRBD1 (6 bases). The V and J ends lost 3 bases and 0 bases respectively, with 10 bases between them. This CDR3 spans 15 amino acids. CDR1 SNHLY and CDR2 FYNNEI come from the germline V gene. CDR3 loop: CASSDRGASTDTQYF. The CDR3 bases are TGTGCCAGCAGTGACAGGGGTGCTAGCACAGATACGCAGTATTTT. The variable domain in full, completed from reference TRBV2 and TRBJ2-3, reads EPEVTQTPSHQVTQMGQEVILRCVPISNHLYFYWYRQILGQKVEFLVSFYNNEISEKSEIFDDQFSVERPDGSNFTLKIRSTKLEDSAMYFCASSDRGASTDTQYFGPGTRLTVL.

This clone was seen a few times. The chain recombines TRBV29-1 with TRBJ2-2; D possibly corresponds to TRBD2 (6 bases). The CDR3 covers 15 residues. Germline V CDR1 and CDR2: SQVTM, ANQGSEA. The germline V and J ends were trimmed by 7 bases and 8 bases, with 23 bases remaining between them. The CDR3 nucleotides are TGCAGCGAACAAGGACTACTGTGGAGAGGGGGGGAGCTGTTTTTT. Translating gives CSEQGLLWRGGELFF.

The rearrangement joins TRBV7-6 to TRBJ2-7, with a weak D call TRBD1 (6 bases). Germline V gene sequence: CDR1 SGHVS, CDR2 FNYEAQ. The CDR3 is 14 amino acids. V was shortened by 2 bases and J by 5 bases, with 13 bases between the two germline ends. CDR3 DNA sequence: TGTGCCAGCAGCTTAATAGCAGGGGCTGACGAGCAGTACTTC. This codes for CASSLIAGADEQYF.

The chain couples TRBV7-9 to TRBJ2-7; tentatively, D is TRBD2 (7 bases). The V end lost 4 bases, the J end lost 6 bases, and 13 bases lay between the germline ends. The CDR3 is 13 amino acids. Germline V CDR1 and CDR2: SEHNR, FQNEAQ (reference sequence). CDR3 residues: CASSSAGEGEQYF. CDR3 nucleotide sequence: TGTGCCAGCAGCTCGGCAGGGGAGGGCGAGCAGTACTTC.

The rearrangement joins TRBV4-2 to TRBJ1-1; D remains ambiguous. Germline CDR1 reads LGHNA; CDR2 reads YNFKEQ. The CDR3 runs 15 residues. With 0 bases removed from V and 1 base from J, the gap between germline ends came to 9 bases. The CDR3 DNA is TGTGCCAGCAGCCAAGAATTGCAGGAGAACACTGAAGCTTTCTTT. It is translated as CASSQELQENTEAFF.